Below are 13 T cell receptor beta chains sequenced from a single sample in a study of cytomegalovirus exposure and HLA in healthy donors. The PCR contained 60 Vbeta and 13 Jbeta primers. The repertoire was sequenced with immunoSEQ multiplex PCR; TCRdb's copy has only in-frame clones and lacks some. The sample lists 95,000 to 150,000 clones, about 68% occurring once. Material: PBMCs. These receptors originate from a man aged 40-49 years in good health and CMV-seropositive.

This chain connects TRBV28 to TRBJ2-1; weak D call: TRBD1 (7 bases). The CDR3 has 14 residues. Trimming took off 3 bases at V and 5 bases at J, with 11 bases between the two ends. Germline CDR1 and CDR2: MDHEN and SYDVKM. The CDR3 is CASSFSGGNNEQFF. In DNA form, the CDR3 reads TGTGCCAGCAGTTTCTCAGGGGGGAACAATGAGCAGTTCTTC.

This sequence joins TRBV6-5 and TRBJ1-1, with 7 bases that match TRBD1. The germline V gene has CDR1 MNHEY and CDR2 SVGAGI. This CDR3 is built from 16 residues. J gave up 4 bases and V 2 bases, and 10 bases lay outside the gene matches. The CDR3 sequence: CASSYRAPGGSTEAFF. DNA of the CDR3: TGTGCCAGCAGTTACAGGGCCCCAGGGGGTAGCACTGAAGCTTTCTTT.

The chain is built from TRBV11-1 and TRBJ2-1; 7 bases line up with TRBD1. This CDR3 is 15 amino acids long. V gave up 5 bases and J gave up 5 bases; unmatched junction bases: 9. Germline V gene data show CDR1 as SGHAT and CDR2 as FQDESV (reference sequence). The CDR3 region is CASSARDSPDNEQFF. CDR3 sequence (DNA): TGTGCCAGCAGCGCACGGGACAGTCCCGACAATGAGCAGTTCTTC.

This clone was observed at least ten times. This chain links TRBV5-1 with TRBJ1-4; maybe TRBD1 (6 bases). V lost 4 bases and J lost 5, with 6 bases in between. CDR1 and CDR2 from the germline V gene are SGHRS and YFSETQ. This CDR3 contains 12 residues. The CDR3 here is CASSRGNEKLFF. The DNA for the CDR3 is TGCGCCAGCAGCAGGGGGAATGAAAAACTGTTTTTT.

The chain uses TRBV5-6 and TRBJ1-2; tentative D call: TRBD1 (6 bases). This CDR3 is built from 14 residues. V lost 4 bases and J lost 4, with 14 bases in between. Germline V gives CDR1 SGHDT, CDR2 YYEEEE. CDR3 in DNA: TGTGCCAGCAGCCCGGATACAGGGACCTATGGCTACACCTTC. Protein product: CASSPDTGTYGYTF.

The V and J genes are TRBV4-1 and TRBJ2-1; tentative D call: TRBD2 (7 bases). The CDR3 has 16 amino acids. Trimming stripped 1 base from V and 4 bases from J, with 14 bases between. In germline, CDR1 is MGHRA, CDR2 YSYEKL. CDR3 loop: CASSQGRGEGYNEQFF. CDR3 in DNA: TGCGCCAGCAGCCAAGGTAGGGGGGAGGGATACAATGAGCAGTTCTTC.

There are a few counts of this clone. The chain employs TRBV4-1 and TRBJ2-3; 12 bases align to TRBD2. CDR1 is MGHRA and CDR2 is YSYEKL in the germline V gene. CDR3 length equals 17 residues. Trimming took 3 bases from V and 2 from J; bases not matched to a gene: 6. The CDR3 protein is CASSHRTSGKYTDTQYF. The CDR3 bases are TGCGCCAGCAGCCATCGGACTAGCGGGAAATACACAGATACGCAGTATTTT.

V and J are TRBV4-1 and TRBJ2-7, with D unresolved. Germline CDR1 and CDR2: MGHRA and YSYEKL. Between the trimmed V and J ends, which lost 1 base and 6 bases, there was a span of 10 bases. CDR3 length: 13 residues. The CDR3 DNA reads TGCGCCAGCAGCCAAGGCCAGGTCGGCGAGCAGTACTTC. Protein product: CASSQGQVGEQYF.

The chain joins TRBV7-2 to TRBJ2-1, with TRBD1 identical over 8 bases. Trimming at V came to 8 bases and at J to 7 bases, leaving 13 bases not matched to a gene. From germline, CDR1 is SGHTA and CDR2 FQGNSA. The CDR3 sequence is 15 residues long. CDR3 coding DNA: TGTGCCAGCCGCCTTGGGGCAGGGGGCACGAATGAGCAGTTCTTC. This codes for CASRLGAGGTNEQFF.

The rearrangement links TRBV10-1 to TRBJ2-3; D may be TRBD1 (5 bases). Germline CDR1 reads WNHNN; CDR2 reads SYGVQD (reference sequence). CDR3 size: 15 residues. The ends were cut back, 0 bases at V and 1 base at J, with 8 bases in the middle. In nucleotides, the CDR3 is TGCGCCAGCAGTGAGTCGGTAGGGGGCACAGATACGCAGTATTTT. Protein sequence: CASSESVGGTDTQYF.

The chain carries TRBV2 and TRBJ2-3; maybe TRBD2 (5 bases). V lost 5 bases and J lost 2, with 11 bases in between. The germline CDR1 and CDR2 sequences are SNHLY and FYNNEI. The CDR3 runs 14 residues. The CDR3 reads CASSQRILTDTQYF. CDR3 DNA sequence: TGTGCCAGCAGTCAGCGGATTCTCACAGATACGCAGTATTTT.

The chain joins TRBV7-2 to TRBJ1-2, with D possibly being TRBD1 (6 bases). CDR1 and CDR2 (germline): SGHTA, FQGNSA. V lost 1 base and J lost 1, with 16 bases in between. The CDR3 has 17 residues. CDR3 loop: CASSLGTGLQNNYGYTF. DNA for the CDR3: TGTGCCAGCAGCTTAGGAACAGGGCTCCAGAATAACTATGGCTACACCTTC.

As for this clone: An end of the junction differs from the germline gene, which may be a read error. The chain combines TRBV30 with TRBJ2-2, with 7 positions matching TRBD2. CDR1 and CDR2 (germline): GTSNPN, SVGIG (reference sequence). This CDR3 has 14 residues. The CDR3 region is CACTGGFNTGEPFF. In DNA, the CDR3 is TGTGCCTGCACGGGAGGATTTAACACCGGGGAGCCGTTTTTT.